What follows are 29 T cell receptor beta chains derived from one specimen sequenced in a study of memory CD4+ T cells and cytomegalovirus serostatus. The table came from immunoSEQ multiplex PCR; TCRdb's copy has only in-frame clones and leaves some out. The sample consists of tens of thousands of clones, around 77% of them appearing once. The sort gate was single viable CD3+CD4+CD8-CD45RO+ cells for memory CD4+ T cells. The sample consisted of memory CD4+ T cells from blood. These receptors all stem from an adult in good health and CMV-seronegative.

The sample holds a few counts of this clone. The genes are TRBV6-5 and TRBJ2-6; the D call may be TRBD1 or TRBD2 (5 bases each). The CDR3 runs 15 residues. V was clipped by 7 bases and J by 0 bases, with 10 bases between them. Germline CDR1 reads MNHEY; CDR2 reads SVGAGI. The CDR3 sequence: CASKGGGSGANVLTF. Here the CDR3 DNA reads TGTGCCAGCAAGGGTGGGGGCTCTGGGGCCAACGTCCTGACTTTC.

V and J are TRBV5-1 and TRBJ2-2; no clear D. The CDR3 loop spans 12 amino acids. Germline V CDR1 and CDR2: SGHRS, YFSETQ. The V gene lost 0 bases and the J gene lost 7 bases, with 4 bases spanning the gap. Here the CDR3 reads CASSLGRGELFF. The CDR3 DNA reads TGCGCCAGCAGCTTGGGTCGCGGGGAGCTGTTTTTT.

The gene calls are TRBV18 and TRBJ1-2; 9 positions agree with TRBD1. The CDR3 covers 13 residues. Germline V gives CDR1 KGHSH, CDR2 LQKENI. V shed 4 bases, J shed 5 bases, and the junction held 2 bases outside the gene matches. In DNA, the CDR3 is TGTGCCAGCTCACTTGACAGGGGGTATGGCTACACCTTC. Protein product: CASSLDRGYGYTF.

This rearrangement joins TRBV9 to TRBJ1-3, with D unclear. The CDR3 has 15 amino acids. Between the trimmed V and J ends, which lost 2 bases and 8 bases, there was a span of 17 bases. Germline CDR1 and CDR2: SGDLS and YYNGEE. CDR3 nucleotide sequence: TGTGCCAGCAGCGTGTCCGCGGCTCCTCGAGACACCATATATTTT. This sequence encodes CASSVSAAPRDTIYF. The variable domain in full, with the rest retrieved from reference TRBV9 and TRBJ1-3, is DSGVTQTPKHLITATGQRVTLRCSPRSGDLSVYWYQQSLDQGLQFLIQYYNGEERAKGNILERFSAQQFPDLHSELNLSSLELGDSALYFCASSVSAAPRDTIYFGEGSWLTVV.

This clone has a single count. The chain carries TRBV18 and TRBJ2-5, with TRBD1 as a possible D gene (5 bases). Per germline, CDR1 KGHSH and CDR2 LQKENI. CDR3 length equals 15 residues. With 0 bases removed from V and 0 bases from J, the gap between germline ends came to 8 bases. The CDR3 loop is CASSPPGRDQETQYF. For the CDR3, the DNA is TGTGCCAGCTCACCACCGGGGCGCGACCAAGAGACCCAGTACTTC.

V and J are TRBV19 and TRBJ2-6; 9 nucleotides align to TRBD1. CDR1 is LNHDA, CDR2 SQIVND, per germline (reference sequence). The CDR3 is 17 amino acids. The trim removed 4 bases at V and 0 bases at J, leaving 4 bases unmatched. The CDR3 DNA follows: TGTGCCAGTAGTACCCAACAGGGGGCCTCTGGGGCCAACGTCCTGACTTTC. Residues: CASSTQQGASGANVLTF.

This clone showed up just once. This chain connects TRBV5-1 to TRBJ1-4; 9 bases are shared with TRBD1. V trimming: 4 bases; J trimming: 7 bases; junction bases outside the gene matches: 5. The CDR3 totals 14 residues. CDR1 is SGHRS, CDR2 YFSETQ, per germline. The chain's CDR3 is CASSPQGAGEKLFF. CDR3 nucleotide sequence: TGCGCCAGCAGCCCACAGGGGGCCGGTGAAAAACTGTTTTTT.

V is TRBV5-1 and J is TRBJ1-2; a weak D match, TRBD1 (5 bases). This CDR3 comprises 15 residues. CDR1 is SGHRS and CDR2 is YFSETQ in the germline V gene. V dropped 6 bases and J dropped 8 bases, with 23 bases sitting between them. CDR3 in amino acids: CASTTRDGAREGYTF. The DNA for the CDR3 is TGCGCCAGCACCACCCGGGACGGGGCTAGGGAAGGCTACACCTTC.

The J gene is TRBJ2-3, the V gene TRBV7-9; either TRBD1 or TRBD2 may fit D (5 bases each). The CDR3 totals 16 residues. V was pared by 7 bases and J by 6 bases, with 23 bases between. The germline gives CDR1 SEHNR, CDR2 FQNEAQ (reference sequence). The CDR3, as DNA: TGTGCCAGCAACCCGCCGGGACGTGGGGGAATGGATACGCAGTATTTT. Translation gives CASNPPGRGGMDTQYF.

This clone occurred a few times. The sample carries other DNA sequences with the same CDR3. The chain combines TRBV20-1 with TRBJ1-3, with D unclear. The CDR3 consists of 11 residues. The germline V gene encodes CDR1 DFQATT and CDR2 SNEGSKA (reference sequence). V dropped 0 bases and J dropped 7 bases, with 4 bases sitting between them. This chain's CDR3 is CSARDPNTIYF. CDR3 in DNA: TGCAGTGCTAGAGATCCTAACACCATATATTTT.

The rearrangement uses TRBV18 and TRBJ1-2, with 8 bases that match TRBD1. CDR3 length: 16 residues. Germline V gives CDR1 KGHSH, CDR2 LQKENI. Trimming at V came to 2 bases and at J to 13 bases, leaving 18 bases not matched to a gene. CDR3 in amino acids: CASSPAGQGLTMALTF. DNA of the CDR3: TGTGCCAGCTCACCAGCAGGACAGGGTTTAACTATGGCTCTCACCTTC.

This clone came up a few times. The rearrangement joins TRBV30 to TRBJ1-1; TRBD1 is a possible D gene (6 bases). Trimming cost V 4 bases and J 1 base, with 16 bases left between them. The CDR3 covers 15 residues. Germline assignment: CDR1 GTSNPN and CDR2 SVGIG (reference sequence). CDR3 bases: TGTGCCTGGAATCGTGGCGGGACACGGAACACTGAAGCTTTCTTT. This encodes CAWNRGGTRNTEAFF.

V and J are TRBV1 and TRBJ2-1; the table calls TRBD2, which could not be checked here. TRBV1 is flagged as a pseudogene. The CDR3 is 15 amino acids. DNA of the CDR3: TGCACCAGCAGCTTACGGACTAGCGGACCCAATGAGCAGTTCTTC. Translation: CTSSLRTSGPNEQFF.

V usage is TRBV28 and J usage is TRBJ1-2, with TRBD1 identical over 10 bases. With 3 bases clipped from V and 6 bases from J, the junction kept 7 bases outside the gene matches. The CDR3 is 15 residues long. Germline V gives CDR1 MDHEN, CDR2 SYDVKM. Here the CDR3 reads CASSLDRGYDNGYTF. CDR3 DNA: TGTGCCAGCAGTTTGGACAGGGGGTATGACAATGGCTACACCTTC.

J is TRBJ2-1 and V is TRBV29-1, with D possibly matching TRBD2 (5 bases). CDR3 length: 12 amino acids. V lost 8 bases and J 6 bases, leaving 14 bases between the germline ends. Germline V gene data show CDR1 as SQVTM and CDR2 as ANQGSEA. DNA of the CDR3: TGCAGCTCCCAAAGCGGAACCAATGAGCAGTTCTTC. This encodes CSSQSGTNEQFF.

In this sample, this clone turned up a few times. This chain links TRBV19 with TRBJ2-6, with no clear D. This CDR3 has 15 residues. Deletions cut 5 bases from V and 0 bases from J, with 8 bases between. Germline loops: CDR1 LNHDA, CDR2 SQIVND (reference sequence). CDR3 loop: CASSFGRSGANVLTF. CDR3 nucleotide sequence: TGTGCCAGTAGTTTCGGCCGCTCTGGGGCCAACGTCCTGACTTTC.

The V and J genes are TRBV30 and TRBJ2-1, with D unresolved. CDR1 is GTSNPN and CDR2 is SVGIG in the germline V gene (reference sequence). The CDR3 contains 11 residues. Deletions cut 5 bases from V and 7 bases from J, with 9 bases between. For the CDR3, the DNA is TGTGCCTGGCTAACAGTGAATGAGCAGTTCTTC. It is translated as CAWLTVNEQFF.

The gene calls are TRBV6-1 and TRBJ2-7; D is ambiguous. CDR3 length equals 14 residues. Germline CDR1 reads MNHNS; CDR2 reads SASEGT. Trimming removed 4 bases at V and 0 bases at J, with 10 bases between. CDR3 loop: CASSGGPSSYEQYF. CDR3 in DNA: TGTGCCAGCAGTGGAGGACCGAGCTCCTACGAGCAGTACTTC.

The rearrangement joins TRBV7-3 to TRBJ2-2; 8 bases align to TRBD2. J was trimmed by 2 bases and V by 2 bases; bases with no gene match: 4. The CDR3 extends over 16 amino acids. Germline loops: CDR1 SGHTA, CDR2 FQGTGA. CDR3 in DNA: TGTGCCAGCAGCTTAGATAGCGGGGTTAACACCGGGGAGCTGTTTTTT. Protein sequence: CASSLDSGVNTGELFF.

DNA of the CDR3: TGTGCCAGCAGCTTAGAGGGGGCGGATGGCTACACCTTC. Protein: CASSLEGADGYTF. The genes are TRBV7-9 and TRBJ1-2, with 7 bases fitting TRBD1. The CDR3 loop spans 13 amino acids. The V segment lost 1 base and the J segment 6 bases; nucleotides outside the gene matches: 2. In germline, CDR1 is SEHNR, CDR2 FQNEAQ (reference sequence).

The chain is built from TRBV6-5 and TRBJ1-4, with D unclear. CDR3 length equals 12 residues. V was cut by 7 bases and J by 7 bases, with 10 bases left in between. Germline V lookup: CDR1 MNHEY, CDR2 SVGAGI. The CDR3 protein is CASKRVGEKLFF. The CDR3 DNA follows: TGTGCCAGCAAGAGGGTTGGTGAAAAACTGTTTTTT.

This sequence joins TRBV19 and TRBJ2-2; 8 bases match TRBD1. V gave up 0 bases and J gave up 7 bases; unmatched junction bases: 7. CDR3 length: 16 residues. Germline-derived CDR1 and CDR2 are LNHDA and SQIVND (reference sequence). CDR3 in DNA: TGTGCCAGTAGTATAGATGGCCAGGGGGCTGGCGGGGAGCTGTTTTTT. Its translation is CASSIDGQGAGGELFF. The variable domain in full, completed from reference TRBV19 and TRBJ2-2, reads DGGITQSPKYLFRKEGQNVTLSCEQNLNHDAMYWYRQDPGQGLRLIYYSQIVNDFQKGDIAEGYSVSREKKESFPLTVTSAQKNPTAFYLCASSIDGQGAGGELFFGEGSRLTVL.

The chain is built from TRBV6-5 and TRBJ1-5; D is ambiguous. This CDR3 is 12 amino acids long. V was pared by 5 bases and J by 9 bases, with 11 bases between. Germline V gives CDR1 MNHEY, CDR2 SVGAGI. DNA for the CDR3: TGTGCCAGCAGTATGGTTTCGGGGCCCCAGCATTTT. This gives the protein CASSMVSGPQHF.

This clone appeared a few times. The rearrangement links TRBV11-2 to TRBJ1-5; D is uncertain. Germline V gives CDR1 SGHAT, CDR2 FQNNGV. V lost 5 bases and J lost 0, with 8 bases in between. This CDR3 has 14 amino acids. In DNA, the CDR3 is TGTGCCAGCAGCGCTGGGTTTAGCAATCAGCCCCAGCATTTT. The encoded protein is CASSAGFSNQPQHF.

This chain joins TRBV27 and TRBJ2-1, with TRBD2 matching over 8 bases. V was pared by 4 bases and J by 14 bases, with 7 bases of the junction left unmatched. Germline V gene sequence: CDR1 MNHEY, CDR2 SMNVEV (reference sequence). This CDR3 has 12 amino acids. The CDR3 loop reads CASSSGVGLEFF. For the CDR3, the DNA is TGTGCCAGCAGTTCTGGGGTGGGACTAGAGTTCTTC.

The chain uses TRBV7-9 and TRBJ2-3; the match to TRBD2 covers 8 bases. The CDR3 covers 15 residues. Unmatched junction bases numbered 4, after V lost 3 bases and J lost 2 bases. Germline CDR1 reads SEHNR; CDR2 reads FQNEAQ (reference sequence). The CDR3 nucleotides are TGTGCCAGCAGCTTTCTAGCGGGTTTCACAGATACGCAGTATTTT. It is translated as CASSFLAGFTDTQYF.

This clone was found once. The J gene is TRBJ2-3, the V gene TRBV5-1; 9 nucleotides align to TRBD2. With V trimmed by 1 base and J by 2 bases, 2 bases remained unmatched. This CDR3 is built from 15 residues. Germline V CDR1 and CDR2: SGHRS, YFSETQ. Here the CDR3 reads CASSLIAGATDTQYF. For the CDR3, the DNA is TGCGCCAGCAGCTTGATAGCGGGAGCCACAGATACGCAGTATTTT.

The gene calls are TRBV7-3 and TRBJ2-5, with TRBD2 as a possible D gene (6 bases). Trimming took off 2 bases at V and 5 bases at J, with 18 bases between the two ends. Germline assignment: CDR1 SGHTA and CDR2 FQGTGA. The length of the CDR3 is 16 residues. CDR3 protein: CASSLGATGSRETQYF. The CDR3 DNA is TGTGCCAGCAGCTTAGGGGCTACCGGGAGTAGGGAGACCCAGTACTTC.

This clone has a handful of counts. V usage is TRBV7-9 and J usage is TRBJ2-5; D is unclear. Germline CDR1 reads SEHNR; CDR2 reads FQNEAQ (reference sequence). Trimming left V 0 bases short and J 8 bases short, with 7 bases between. This CDR3 spans 12 amino acids. CDR3 sequence reads: CASSLAQLTQYF. Here the CDR3 DNA reads TGTGCCAGCAGCTTAGCCCAATTAACCCAGTACTTC.